Below, 9 T cell receptor beta chains from the same sample are listed, as sequenced in a study of blood T cell repertoires in COVID-19. TCRdb's table, derived via immunoSEQ multiplex PCR, lists solely in-frame clones and lacks some. The data contain 200,000 to 250,000 clones, more than 75% of them singletons. Sequencing was done on a sample of peripheral blood. All receptors come from a woman of 80 years or more with COVID-19, enrolled during active disease.

The V gene is TRBV7-9, the J gene TRBJ2-2, with D perhaps matching TRBD1 (6 bases). There are 15 residues in the CDR3. V lost 3 bases, J lost 3 bases, and 11 bases lay in between. Germline CDR1 SEHNR, CDR2 FQNEAQ (reference sequence). The CDR3 DNA sequence: TGTGCCAGCAGCTTCCGGGACACTTACACCGGGGAGCTGTTTTTT. It yields the protein CASSFRDTYTGELFF.

The CDR3 sequence: CASSVGTSGRETQYF. The CDR3 nucleotides are TGTGCCAGCAGCGTAGGGACTAGCGGGAGGGAGACCCAGTACTTC. The chain joins TRBV9 to TRBJ2-5, with TRBD2 matching over 14 bases. From germline, CDR1 is SGDLS and CDR2 YYNGEE. The ends lost 0 bases at V and 5 bases at J; junction bases unmatched: 0. This CDR3 is 15 amino acids long.

The CDR3 sequence is CASSQGTVKTGELFF. In nucleotides, the CDR3 is TGTGCCAGCAGTCAAGGGACAGTCAAGACCGGGGAGCTGTTTTTT. This rearrangement joins TRBV7-2 to TRBJ2-2; 7 nucleotides match TRBD1. V was pared by 6 bases and J by 5 bases, with 9 bases of the junction left unmatched. This CDR3 has 15 residues. Germline V gives CDR1 SGHTA, CDR2 FQGNSA.

The chain combines TRBV4-3 with TRBJ2-5, with D perhaps TRBD2 (5 bases). Trimming removed 0 bases at V and 4 bases at J, with 12 bases between. CDR3 length: 15 amino acids. Germline values: CDR1 LGHNA, CDR2 YSLEER. The CDR3 loop is CASSQDVGDGETQYF. DNA of the CDR3: TGCGCCAGCAGCCAAGACGTGGGAGACGGAGAGACCCAGTACTTC.

The chain carries TRBV7-9 and TRBJ1-4; D remains ambiguous. This CDR3 comprises 15 residues. The germline V and J ends were trimmed by 6 bases and 0 bases, with 11 bases remaining between them. The germline gives CDR1 SEHNR, CDR2 FQNEAQ (reference sequence). CDR3: CASSADIATNEKLFF. DNA of the CDR3: TGTGCCAGCAGTGCCGACATAGCAACTAATGAAAAACTGTTTTTT.

The chain links TRBV29-1 to TRBJ2-7; 7 bases align to TRBD1. CDR1 and CDR2 (germline): SQVTM, ANQGSEA. V shed 5 bases, J shed 4 bases, and the junction held 8 bases outside the gene matches. CDR3 length equals 13 residues. CDR3 residues: CSVTGYRGYEQYF. CDR3 nucleotide sequence: TGCAGCGTTACCGGCTACAGGGGATACGAGCAGTACTTC.

The chain uses TRBV18 and TRBJ1-6; D unresolved. Looked up from germline, CDR1 is KGHSH and CDR2 is LQKENI. The CDR3 totals 15 residues. V gave up 2 bases and J gave up 7 bases, with 12 bases separating them. The CDR3: CASSPFGVTNSPLHF. In nucleotides, the CDR3 is TGTGCCAGCTCACCATTTGGAGTCACAAATTCACCCCTCCACTTT.

This chain links TRBV20-1 with TRBJ1-1; unclear D gene. The germline CDR1 and CDR2 sequences are DFQATT and SNEGSKA (reference sequence). V gave up 3 bases and J gave up 1 base, with 9 bases separating them. CDR3 length: 13 residues. The CDR3 sequence: CSASPHSNTEAFF. CDR3 coding DNA: TGCAGTGCTAGTCCTCACTCGAACACTGAAGCTTTCTTT.

The chain employs TRBV7-2 and TRBJ2-2; no clear D gene. This CDR3 has 14 amino acids. From germline, CDR1 is SGHTA and CDR2 FQGNSA. The V and J ends lost 5 bases and 4 bases respectively, with 11 bases between them. DNA for the CDR3: TGTGCCAGCAGCCCGAGGCGTTTCACCGGGGAGCTGTTTTTT. Translated: CASSPRRFTGELFF.